These T cell receptor beta chains were read from a single sample in a study of OX40 agonist ivuxolimab in advanced cancers. Generated by immunoSEQ multiplex PCR, the TCRdb table keeps only in-frame clones and is missing some. The table has 66,000 or so clones, 85% seen once. The material was CD4+ or CD8+ T cells sorted from blood, obtained in a trial of the OX40 agonist ivuxolimab. The receptors shown here come from an adult with an advanced solid tumor such as melanoma, head and neck, liver or kidney cancer. Each CDR3 is given with its conserved first and last residue.

V	J	CDR3
TRBV11-3	TRBJ1-6	CASSQGQGRNSPLHF
TRBV19	TRBJ2-7	CASSPELPPRIYEQYF
TRBV2	TRBJ1-1	CASSGPSEAFF
TRBV27	TRBJ1-6	CASIQTAGVRGSPLHF
TRBV10-3	TRBJ1-2	CAISDTGGQWVYTF
TRBV6-5	TRBJ1-5	CASRPDSINQPQHF
TRBV7-9	TRBJ2-3	CASSLASTDTQYF
TRBV5-1	TRBJ1-3	CASSPGTGVGNTIYF
TRBV29-1	TRBJ1-4	CSVAGDEKLFF
TRBV20-1	TRBJ2-3	CSADGSDTQYF
TRBV5-8	TRBJ2-2	CASSLLAGGTGELFF
TRBV18	TRBJ2-7	CASSRGRGSYEQYF
TRBV28	TRBJ1-5	CASSPRTGNQPQHF
TRBV5-1	TRBJ2-7	CASSNQGTSYEQYF
TRBV9	TRBJ2-2	CASSLRRGGNTGELFF
TRBV2	TRBJ2-5	CASSDAAVFGETQYF
TRBV7-3	TRBJ1-4	CASSQGVNEKLFF
TRBV5-1	TRBJ1-1	CASSERTSGNTEAFF
TRBV5-4	TRBJ1-2	CASSVTGPLYGYTF
TRBV2	TRBJ2-7	CASSAAWTPAEQYF
TRBV5-1	TRBJ2-7	CASSSLAGGDEQYF
TRBV5-1	TRBJ2-2	CASSLQGANTGELFF
TRBV25-1	TRBJ2-5	CASSEPGQGKETQYF
TRBV2	TRBJ1-6	CASSGNRGSGSPLHF
TRBV6-6	TRBJ1-1	CASRLSRRTEAFF
TRBV7-9	TRBJ2-1	CASSLSPTGMGAYNEQFF
TRBV6-6	TRBJ1-2	CASSTTTGQRGYTF